These T cell receptor beta chains were read from a single sample in a study of cytomegalovirus exposure and HLA in healthy donors. Measured with immunoSEQ multiplex PCR; TCRdb has only the in-frame clones, and not every one. The data contain approximately 150,000 clones, more than 75% of them singletons. Sequencing was carried out using PBMCs. All receptors derive from a man in his late teens or twenties in good health and CMV-seropositive. The CDR3 runs from the conserved cysteine through the conserved F or W. A D gene is named only where the DNA matches it firmly. Size is stated for part of the rows, as once, few or many counts, or as a class when the clone is expanded.

D gene	V gene	J gene	clone size	CDR3 DNA	CDR3 protein
NA	TRBV7-2	TRBJ2-7	few	TGTGCCAGCAGCTTAGTAGGGAGCATCTACGAGCAGTACTTC	CASSLVGSIYEQYF
TRBD1	TRBV10-3	TRBJ2-7	NA	TGTGCCATCAGTGGCGGACAGGGGTACGAGCAGTACTTC	CAISGGQGYEQYF
NA	TRBV9	TRBJ1-2	NA	TGTGCCAGCAGCTCCGACAGCTATGGCTACACCTTC	CASSSDSYGYTF
TRBD1	TRBV27	TRBJ1-4	once	TGTGCCAGCAGTTTACGACAGGGGGCAACTAATGAAAAACTGTTTTTT	CASSLRQGATNEKLFF
TRBD1	TRBV19	TRBJ1-5	NA	TGTGCCAGTAGAACCGTGGGACAGGGGAGCAATCAGCCCCAGCATTTT	CASRTVGQGSNQPQHF
NA	TRBV7-9	TRBJ2-7	NA	TGTGCCAGCAGCCCGAGGGACTTCTACGAGCAGTACTTC	CASSPRDFYEQYF
TRBD1	TRBV13	TRBJ2-1	NA	TGTGCCAGCAGCGAGGCCGGACAGGGCCTTGAGCAGTTCTTC	CASSEAGQGLEQFF
TRBD2	TRBV19	TRBJ2-7	NA	TGTGCCAGTAGTCTAGCGGGAGGGTCATACGAGCAGTACTTC	CASSLAGGSYEQYF
TRBD2	TRBV25-1	TRBJ2-3	few	TGTGCCTCAAGTGAAAGTAGTAGCGGGAATACGCAGTATTTT	CASSESSSGNTQYF
NA	TRBV7-2	TRBJ1-5	NA	TGTGCCAGCAGCTTACCAGGTCACAATCAGCCCCAGCATTTT	CASSLPGHNQPQHF
TRBD1	TRBV30	TRBJ1-2	NA	TGTGCCTGGAGTACCCCCACGGACAGGGTTCCGGATGGCTACACCTTC	CAWSTPTDRVPDGYTF
NA	TRBV9	TRBJ2-5	NA	TGTGCCAGCAGCACTGGGGGCTTGCCCCAAGAGACCCAGTACTTC	CASSTGGLPQETQYF
NA	TRBV21-1	TRBJ1-2	NA	TGTGCCAGCAGCAAACCTACAGGGGTGAGTGGCTACACCTTC	CASSKPTGVSGYTF
NA	TRBV4-2	TRBJ2-2	NA	TGTGCCAGCAGCCACTCGACAGGGGAGGGCACCGGGGAGCTGTTTTTT	CASSHSTGEGTGELFF
TRBD1	TRBV29-1	TRBJ1-5	NA	TGCAGCGTCGGTCCGGGGACAGGGAGAGATCAGCCCCAGCATTTT	CSVGPGTGRDQPQHF
TRBD1	TRBV6-1	TRBJ1-5	NA	TGTGCCAGCAGTGAATTTAGAACAGGGGATTGGCAAAATCAGCCCCAGCATTTT	CASSEFRTGDWQNQPQHF
NA	TRBV20-1	TRBJ2-7	NA	TGCAGTGCTCCGGACAACTACGAGCAGTACTTC	CSAPDNYEQYF
NA	TRBV19	TRBJ2-5	NA	TGTGCCAGTAGTGGGGGGACAGTGGAGACCCAGTACTTC	CASSGGTVETQYF
TRBD1	TRBV5-1	TRBJ2-7	NA	TGCGCCAGCAGCCAGGGACAGGGAGGTGGCGAGCAGTACTTC	CASSQGQGGGEQYF
NA	TRBV7-2	TRBJ2-7	NA	TGTGCCAGCAGCTCAATAGGGGACACCATCTACGAGCAGTACTTC	CASSSIGDTIYEQYF
NA	TRBV7-9	TRBJ1-5	once	TGTGCCAGCAGCCAGGGTTGGCAGGGATCTAGCAATCAGCCCCAGCATTTT	CASSQGWQGSSNQPQHF
TRBD2	TRBV2	TRBJ2-5	NA	TGTGCCAGCATAGGACTAGCCGAGACCCAGTACTTC	CASIGLAETQYF
TRBD1	TRBV4-1	TRBJ1-2	NA	TGCGCCAGCAGCCGCACTGACAGGGAAAACTATGGCTACACCTTC	CASSRTDRENYGYTF
NA	TRBV10-2	TRBJ2-5	NA	TGCGCCAGTAGAGGGACTCCCGGAGGGGAGACCCAGTACTTC	CASRGTPGGETQYF
TRBD1	TRBV13	TRBJ2-2	NA	TGTGCCAGCAGCTTAAACAGGGGGACCGGGGAGCTGTTTTTT	CASSLNRGTGELFF
NA	TRBV5-5	TRBJ1-1	NA	TGTGCCAGCAGTTTCAGGGTTGAAGCTTTCTTT	CASSFRVEAFF
NA	TRBV6-1	TRBJ2-5	NA	TGTGCCAGCGGGGGGTTTGGAGGCCAAGAGACCCAGTACTTC	CASGGFGGQETQYF
NA	TRBV15	TRBJ1-2	NA	TGTGCCACCAGCAGAGTGGGTACGGACAGACACTATGGCTACACCTTC	CATSRVGTDRHYGYTF
NA	TRBV5-1	TRBJ2-7	NA	TGCGCCAGCAGCTTGGGTCAGAACTCCTACGAGCAGTACTTC	CASSLGQNSYEQYF
TRBD2	TRBV10-2	TRBJ2-1	few	TGCGCCAGCAGTTCCGGGACTAGCGGGGGATACAATGAGCAGTTCTTC	CASSSGTSGGYNEQFF
NA	TRBV7-9	TRBJ2-4	NA	TGTGCCAGCAGCGACGGACTCTGGGCCAAAAACATTCAGTACTTC	CASSDGLWAKNIQYF
NA	TRBV6-1	TRBJ2-1	NA	TGTGCCAGCAGTGCGACTAGGGAGCAGTTCTTC	CASSATREQFF
TRBD2	TRBV9	TRBJ2-3	NA	TGTGCCAGCGCCAGAACTAGCGGGAGCACAGATACGCAGTATTTT	CASARTSGSTDTQYF
TRBD2	TRBV10-3	TRBJ2-1	NA	TGTGCCATCAGTGAGTCTCCCCAGGCCCCGGGACTAGGCAATGAGCAGTTCTTC	CAISESPQAPGLGNEQFF
NA	TRBV6-5	TRBJ1-1	NA	TGTGCCAGCAGTTATGGGGAGGGGAGAAGGACTGAAGCTTTCTTT	CASSYGEGRRTEAFF
NA	TRBV19	TRBJ1-2	NA	TGTGCCAGTAGTATAGAGGGGCAGAGATATGGCTACACCTTC	CASSIEGQRYGYTF
NA	TRBV10-2	TRBJ2-7	NA	TGCGCCACACGGCACTCCGCAAAACTATACGAGCAGTACTTC	CATRHSAKLYEQYF
TRBD1	TRBV2	TRBJ1-5	NA	TGTGCCAGCAGTGGGGACAGGGCTTCGGTGCAGCCCCAGCATTTT	CASSGDRASVQPQHF
TRBD1	TRBV4-3	TRBJ2-3	NA	TGCGCCAGCAGCCAACCGGACAGGGGGAATACGCAGTATTTT	CASSQPDRGNTQYF
TRBD1	TRBV18	TRBJ1-4	NA	TGTGCCAGCTCACTTCGGACAGGGCCGAATGAAAAACTGTTTTTT	CASSLRTGPNEKLFF
TRBD2	TRBV9	TRBJ2-7	few	TGTGCCAGCAGCCCCCGACTAGCGGGAGACTTTTACGAGCAGTACTTC	CASSPRLAGDFYEQYF
NA	TRBV18	TRBJ1-1	few	TGTGCCAGCTCGTTGAACGGACAGAAGAACACTGAAGCTTTCTTT	CASSLNGQKNTEAFF
NA	TRBV2	TRBJ2-3	NA	TGTGCCAGCAGTGATTTGGCGGGACCTGGCACAGATACGCAGTATTTT	CASSDLAGPGTDTQYF
TRBD2	TRBV5-1	TRBJ2-1	NA	TGCGCCAGCAGAGCGGGAGGGGAGTACAATGAGCAGTTCTTC	CASRAGGEYNEQFF
NA	TRBV7-9	TRBJ2-5	NA	TGTTCCAGCAGCTTAGGCAGGGACATGAAGACCCAGTACTTC	CSSSLGRDMKTQYF
NA	TRBV7-6	TRBJ2-2	NA	TGTGCCAGCAGCTTAGCCAGGATGAGCACCGGGGAGCTGTTTTTT	CASSLARMSTGELFF
NA	TRBV9	TRBJ2-1	NA	TGTGCCAGCAGCGTAGCTAGCGTTAGGTCCCATGAGCAGTTCTTC	CASSVASVRSHEQFF
NA	TRBV30	TRBJ2-1	NA	TGTGCCTGGGGGGTGGGGCCCTCCCCCCATGAGCAGTTCTTC	CAWGVGPSPHEQFF
TRBD2	TRBV2	TRBJ2-1	NA	TGTGCCAGCAATCGACTAGCGGGGAATAATGAGCAGTTCTTC	CASNRLAGNNEQFF
TRBD2	TRBV13	TRBJ2-3	NA	TGTGCCAGCAGCTTAAGCGGGGGGTGGACAGATACGCAGTATTTT	CASSLSGGWTDTQYF
NA	TRBV4-1	TRBJ1-2	NA	TGCGCCAGCAGCCAAGATAACAGTCCGAGAAACTATGGCTACACCTTC	CASSQDNSPRNYGYTF
TRBD1	TRBV6-5	TRBJ2-7	NA	TGTGCCAGCAGTCCCACAGGGGGCTACGAGCAGTACTTC	CASSPTGGYEQYF
TRBD2	TRBV19	TRBJ2-5	NA	TGTGCCAGTAGTCGACTAGCGGGAGGGGGGGAGACCCAGTACTTC	CASSRLAGGGETQYF